This T cell receptor beta chain is drawn from a study of blood T cells in healthy people across ages. Whole-study results and caveats: Any conclusive comparison of naive versus antigen-experienced cells was prevented by using unsorted PBMCs.

Sample-barcoded 5' priming and a J-beta primer mix drove a second PCR of 7 to 11 cycles. TCRdb redid the calling of the 5' RACE reads with MiXCR, one entry per CDR3 protein. Among about 1,600,000 distinct CDR3 sequences listed, approximately 40% were seen once. This CDR3 spans 16 amino acids. The V gene lost 1 base and the J gene lost 6 bases, with 17 bases spanning the gap. The germline V gene encodes CDR1 SGHAT and CDR2 FQDESV (reference sequence). Per sample, no less than 6 micrograms of total RNA were extracted. This clonotype turned up a few times. What it binds is unknown. Sequenced material: blood. The V gene is TRBV11-1, the J gene TRBJ2-3; a weak D match, TRBD1 (5 bases). The clonotype was recovered from a woman between 18 and 30 years old in good health. The CDR3 loop reads CASSLGQESWGDTQYF. The CDR3 DNA reads TGTGCCAGCAGCTTAGGACAAGAGTCTTGGGGCGATACGCAGTATTTT.